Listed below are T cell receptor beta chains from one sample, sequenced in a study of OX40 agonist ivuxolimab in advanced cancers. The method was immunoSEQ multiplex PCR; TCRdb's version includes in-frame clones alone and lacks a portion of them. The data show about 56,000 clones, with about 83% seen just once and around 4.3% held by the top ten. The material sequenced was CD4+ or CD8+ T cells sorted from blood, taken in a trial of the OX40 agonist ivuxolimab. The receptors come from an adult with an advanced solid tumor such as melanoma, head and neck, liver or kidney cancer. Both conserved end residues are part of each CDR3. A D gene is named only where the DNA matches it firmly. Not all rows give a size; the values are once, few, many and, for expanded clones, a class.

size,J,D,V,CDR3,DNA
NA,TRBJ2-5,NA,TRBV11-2,CASSLNRVDNRETQYF,TGTGCCAGCAGCTTAAACAGGGTTGACAACCGGGAGACCCAGTACTTC
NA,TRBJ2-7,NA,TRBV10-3,CAISPVGLSDVYEQYF,TGTGCCATCAGCCCGGTTGGGCTCAGCGATGTCTACGAGCAGTACTTC
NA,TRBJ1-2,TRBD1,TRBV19,CASSPSDRAYGYTF,TGTGCCAGTAGTCCGTCGGACAGGGCCTATGGCTACACCTTC
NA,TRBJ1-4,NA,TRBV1,CTSSRRADRNNEKLFF,TGCACCAGCAGCCGCCGGGCGGACAGAAACAATGAAAAACTGTTTTTT
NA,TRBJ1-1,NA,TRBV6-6,CASSYSGGENTEAFF,TGTGCCAGCAGTTACTCGGGGGGGGAGAACACTGAAGCTTTCTTT
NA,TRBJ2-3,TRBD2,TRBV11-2,CASSLGLAGISTDTQYF,TGTGCCAGCAGCTTAGGGCTAGCGGGGATAAGCACAGATACGCAGTATTTT
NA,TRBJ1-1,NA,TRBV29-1,CSTSPQGSTEAFF,TGCAGCACCAGCCCGCAGGGTTCAACTGAAGCTTTCTTT
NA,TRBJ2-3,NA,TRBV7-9,CASSPQSTDTQYF,TGTGCCAGCAGCCCCCAGAGCACAGATACGCAGTATTTT
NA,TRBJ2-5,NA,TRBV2,CAIRQRQETQYF,TGTGCCATCCGTCAAAGGCAAGAGACCCAGTACTTC
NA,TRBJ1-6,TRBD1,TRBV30,CAWGQGDNSPLHF,TGTGCCTGGGGACAGGGGGACAATTCACCCCTCCACTTT
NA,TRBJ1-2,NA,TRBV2,CASRPADLDRGYTF,TGTGCCAGCAGACCGGCGGACCTGGACCGTGGCTACACCTTC
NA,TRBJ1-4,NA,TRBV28,CASSAVGEKLFF,TGTGCCAGCAGTGCAGTAGGGGAAAAACTGTTTTTT
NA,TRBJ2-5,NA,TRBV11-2,CASSLDILLRGQETQYF,TGTGCCAGCAGCTTAGATATTCTGCTTCGGGGCCAAGAGACCCAGTACTTC
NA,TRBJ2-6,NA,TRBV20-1,CSSSGANVLTF,TGCAGTTCCTCTGGGGCCAACGTCCTGACTTTC
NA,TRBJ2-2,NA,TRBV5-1,CASSLTTLVDTGELFF,TGCGCCAGCAGCCTGACTACTTTGGTCGACACCGGGGAGCTGTTTTTT
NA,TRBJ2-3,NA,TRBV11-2,CASSPVLNEDTQYF,TGTGCCAGCAGCCCAGTACTAAATGAGGATACGCAGTATTTT
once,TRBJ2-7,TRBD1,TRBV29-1,CSVIQGAIGYEQYF,TGCAGCGTGATACAGGGGGCGATTGGGTACGAGCAGTACTTC
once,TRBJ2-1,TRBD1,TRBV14,CASSPRDRGLNEQFF,TGTGCCAGCAGCCCGCGGGACAGGGGGCTCAATGAGCAGTTCTTC
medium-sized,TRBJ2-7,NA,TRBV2,CASSRSGVEQYF,TGTGCCAGCAGTAGATCAGGCGTCGAGCAGTACTTC
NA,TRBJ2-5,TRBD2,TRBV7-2,CASSPLQRGLAEFQETQYF,TGTGCCAGCAGCCCGCTACAAAGGGGACTAGCGGAATTTCAAGAGACCCAGTACTTC
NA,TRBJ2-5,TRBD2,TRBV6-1,CASSTTLAGVETQYF,TGTGCCAGCAGCACGACACTAGCGGGAGTTGAGACCCAGTACTTC
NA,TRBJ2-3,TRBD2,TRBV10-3,CATKRAGEEDTQYF,TGTGCCACCAAGCGAGCGGGAGAGGAAGATACGCAGTATTTT
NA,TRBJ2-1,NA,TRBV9,CASSVSGYNEQFF,TGTGCCAGCAGCGTAAGCGGGTACAATGAGCAGTTCTTC
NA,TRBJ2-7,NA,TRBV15,CATSRGQPSYEQYF,TGTGCCACCAGCCGGGGGCAACCCTCCTACGAGCAGTACTTC
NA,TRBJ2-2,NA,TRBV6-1,CASSDTRAFTGELFF,TGTGCCAGCAGTGATACACGAGCGTTTACCGGGGAGCTGTTTTTT
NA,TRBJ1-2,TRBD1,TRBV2,CASSRTRQGAAVGYGYTF,TGTGCCAGCAGTCGAACCCGACAGGGGGCAGCGGTTGGCTATGGCTACACCTTC
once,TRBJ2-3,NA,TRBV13,CASSTRGGHTDTQYF,TGTGCCAGCAGCACGAGGGGCGGGCACACAGATACGCAGTATTTT
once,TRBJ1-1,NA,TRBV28,CASSPPLKRQAFF,TGTGCCAGCAGTCCTCCGCTCAAACGGCAAGCTTTCTTT
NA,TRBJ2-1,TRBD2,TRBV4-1,CASSPGLAGLNEQFF,TGCGCCAGCAGCCCCGGACTAGCGGGTCTCAATGAGCAGTTCTTC
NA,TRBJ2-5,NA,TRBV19,CASSLGGPRETQYF,TGTGCCAGTAGTTTGGGGGGCCCTCGGGAGACCCAGTACTTC
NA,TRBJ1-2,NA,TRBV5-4,CASSSPGRYYGYTF,TGTGCCAGCAGCTCGCCGGGGAGGTACTATGGCTACACCTTC
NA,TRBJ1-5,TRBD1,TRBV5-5,CASSLGSGGGNQPQHF,TGTGCCAGCAGCTTGGGGTCAGGGGGCGGCAATCAGCCCCAGCATTTT
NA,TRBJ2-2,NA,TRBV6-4,CASSVNPVSGELFF,TGTGCCAGCAGTGTTAACCCCGTCTCCGGGGAGCTGTTTTTT
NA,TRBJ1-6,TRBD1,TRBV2,CASIQGAFLRNSPLHF,TGTGCCAGCATACAGGGGGCTTTTTTGCGGAATTCACCCCTCCACTTT
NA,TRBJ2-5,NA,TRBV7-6,CASSYSVEDRGLKTQYF,TGTGCCAGCAGCTATAGTGTTGAGGACCGAGGACTGAAGACCCAGTACTTC
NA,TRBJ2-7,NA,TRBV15,CATSRDDVTYEQYF,TGTGCCACCAGCAGAGATGACGTCACCTACGAGCAGTACTTC
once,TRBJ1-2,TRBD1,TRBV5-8,CASSTRDRGNYGYTF,TGTGCCAGCAGCACCCGGGACAGGGGGAACTATGGCTACACCTTC
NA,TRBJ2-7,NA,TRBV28,CASRVDRGYEQYF,TGTGCCAGCAGGGTGGACAGAGGGTACGAGCAGTACTTC
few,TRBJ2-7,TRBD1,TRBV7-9,CASSFRTGEAYEQYF,TGTGCCAGCAGCTTCCGGACAGGGGAGGCCTACGAGCAGTACTTC
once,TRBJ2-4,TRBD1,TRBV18,CASSPRTGTENIQYF,TGTGCCAGCTCACCAAGGACAGGGACCGAAAACATTCAGTACTTC
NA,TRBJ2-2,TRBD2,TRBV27,CASSFWGEGRGTGELFF,TGTGCCAGCAGTTTCTGGGGGGAGGGCCGTGGCACCGGGGAGCTGTTTTTT
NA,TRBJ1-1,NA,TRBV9,CASSPGGNTEAFF,TGTGCCAGCAGCCCCGGGGGGAACACTGAAGCTTTCTTT
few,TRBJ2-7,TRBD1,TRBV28,CASSPLKGAVRYEQYF,TGTGCCAGCAGCCCTCTTAAGGGGGCTGTCCGCTACGAGCAGTACTTC
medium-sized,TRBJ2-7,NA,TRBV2,CASSEFVMSRQYF,TGTGCCAGCAGTGAATTTGTCATGAGTCGGCAGTACTTC
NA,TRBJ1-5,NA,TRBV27,CASSLLPLLNQPQHF,TGTGCCAGCAGTTTACTGCCCTTGCTAAATCAGCCCCAGCATTTT
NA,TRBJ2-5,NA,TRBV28,CASSSPGVAKTQYF,TGTGCCAGCAGTTCCCCCGGAGTTGCGAAGACCCAGTACTTC
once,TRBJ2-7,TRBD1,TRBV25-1,CASRGQGADEQYF,TGTGCCAGCAGAGGACAGGGGGCGGACGAGCAGTACTTC
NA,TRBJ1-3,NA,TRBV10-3,CAISEAHRDSGNTIYF,TGTGCCATCAGTGAGGCACACCGGGACTCTGGAAACACCATATATTTT
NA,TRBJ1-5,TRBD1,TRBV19,CASRPDRAWNQPQHF,TGTGCCAGTAGACCCGACAGGGCGTGGAATCAGCCCCAGCATTTT
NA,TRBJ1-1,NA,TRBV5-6,CASSLVSGVHMNTEAFF,TGTGCCAGCAGCTTGGTGTCTGGGGTCCACATGAACACTGAAGCTTTCTTT
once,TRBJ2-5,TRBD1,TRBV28,CASSTRTGIGETQYF,TGTGCCAGCAGTACCCGGACAGGGATTGGGGAGACCCAGTACTTC
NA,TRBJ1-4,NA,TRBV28,CASSFRGEKLFF,TGTGCCAGCAGTTTCCGGGGTGAAAAACTGTTTTTT
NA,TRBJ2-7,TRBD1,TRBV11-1,CASSRTGTGHYEQYF,TGTGCCAGCAGCCGAACCGGGACAGGCCACTACGAGCAGTACTTC
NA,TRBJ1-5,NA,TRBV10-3,CAISELNNQPQHF,TGTGCCATCAGTGAATTGAACAATCAGCCCCAGCATTTT